The 9 T cell receptor beta chains below all came from one sample that was sequenced in a study of cytotoxic CD8 clonotypes in ibrutinib-treated CLL. Measured with immunoSEQ multiplex PCR; TCRdb has only the in-frame clones, and not every one. The sample consists of 300,000 to 400,000 clones, around 66% of them appearing once. The sequences come from PBMCs, collected after 36 months of ibrutinib treatment. Receptors were obtained from a human donor with chronic lymphocytic leukemia.

This sequence joins TRBV5-4 and TRBJ1-2; the D is unclear. Germline loops: CDR1 SGHNT, CDR2 YYREEE (reference sequence). The CDR3 length is 11 residues. The V end lost 4 bases, the J end lost 6 bases, and 7 bases lay between the germline ends. CDR3 region: CASSRANGYTF. In nucleotides, the CDR3 is TGTGCCAGCAGCCGCGCTAATGGCTACACCTTC.

This clone was detected only once. The rearrangement uses TRBV6-5 and TRBJ2-3; 9 bases align to TRBD2. This CDR3 has 15 residues. V lost 6 bases, J lost 4 bases, and 8 bases stayed unmatched. In germline, CDR1 is MNHEY, CDR2 SVGAGI. The CDR3 sequence is CASSSPGLASDTQYF. CDR3 in DNA: TGTGCCAGCAGCTCTCCGGGACTAGCTTCAGATACGCAGTATTTT.

This chain links TRBV29-1 with TRBJ1-4; 8 bases align to TRBD1. Germline V lookup: CDR1 SQVTM, CDR2 ANQGSEA. The CDR3 has 14 residues. V lost 6 bases to trimming and J lost 7 bases; unmatched junction nucleotides: 10. The CDR3 nucleotides are TGCAGCGTCGCCTTGGACAGGGTCGGTGAAAAACTGTTTTTT. As protein: CSVALDRVGEKLFF.

The chain couples TRBV14 to TRBJ2-1, with a weak D call TRBD1 (7 bases). Per the germline V gene, CDR1 is SGHDN and CDR2 is FVKESK. Between the trimmed V and J ends, which lost 1 base and 9 bases, there was a span of 13 bases. The CDR3 has 14 amino acids. CDR3 DNA: TGTGCCAGCAGCCAAGTCAGGGGGGCGGGTGAGCAGTTCTTC. It is translated as CASSQVRGAGEQFF.

This chain uses TRBV11-2 with TRBJ2-6, with D possibly matching TRBD1 (5 bases). The germline CDR1 and CDR2 sequences are SGHAT and FQNNGV. This CDR3 contains 16 residues. V was pared by 4 bases and J by 4 bases, with 14 bases between. The CDR3 DNA reads TGTGCCAGCAGCTCCAGCAGGGTATACGGGGCCAACGTCCTGACTTTC. Translated, it gives CASSSSRVYGANVLTF.

The chain joins TRBV6-1 to TRBJ2-2; TRBD2 matches at 13 bases. V gave up 1 base and J gave up 0 bases; unmatched junction bases: 5. CDR1 MNHNS and CDR2 SASEGT come from the germline V gene. The CDR3 is made up of 19 amino acids. The CDR3 reads CASSEVGLAGRTNTGELFF. The CDR3 bases are TGTGCCAGCAGTGAAGTGGGACTAGCGGGACGAACGAACACCGGGGAGCTGTTTTTT.

This chain uses TRBV7-8 with TRBJ2-5; D gene uncertain. In germline, CDR1 is SGHVS, CDR2 FQNEAQ. V shed 5 bases and J shed 1 base, with 2 bases lying between them. The CDR3 is 11 residues long. CDR3 amino acids: CASSRQETQYF. CDR3 sequence (DNA): TGTGCCAGCAGCCGCCAAGAGACCCAGTACTTC.

This clone has more than one count but fewer than ten. V gene TRBV9 combines with J gene TRBJ1-3; D call uncertain. The V end lost 4 bases, the J end lost 2 bases, and 10 bases lay between the germline ends. Germline V CDR1 and CDR2: SGDLS, YYNGEE. The CDR3 runs 14 residues. As DNA, the CDR3 is TGTGCCAGCAGCTCAGGAGGGACTGGAAACACCATATATTTT. Translated: CASSSGGTGNTIYF.

The rearrangement joins TRBV13 to TRBJ2-4, with a possible D match to TRBD1 (6 bases). Per the germline V gene, CDR1 is PRHDT and CDR2 is FYEKMQ (reference sequence). The CDR3 has 19 residues. V was trimmed by 0 bases and J by 2 bases, leaving 20 bases between them. The CDR3 DNA sequence: TGTGCCAGCAGCTTAGGCCTAGGGGCAGGGGAGTTTTCCAAAAACATTCAGTACTTC. Its protein product is CASSLGLGAGEFSKNIQYF.